These 5 T cell receptor beta chains were sequenced from one sample in a study of blood T cell repertoires in COVID-19. Repertoires were generated with immunoSEQ multiplex PCR, while TCRdb's copy carries only in-frame clones and drops some. The table has 250,000 to 300,000 clones, approximately 82% seen once. The source material was peripheral blood. These receptors all come from a man older than 75 with acute or convalescent COVID-19.

This chain links TRBV5-6 with TRBJ2-5; a weak D match, TRBD2 (5 bases). The CDR3 loop spans 14 amino acids. Looked up from germline, CDR1 is SGHDT and CDR2 is YYEEEE. The V end was cut by 2 bases, the J end by 4 bases, with 12 bases between. CDR3 amino acids: CASSFGEGTETQYF. Written as DNA, the CDR3 is TGTGCCAGCAGCTTCGGGGAAGGCACAGAGACCCAGTACTTC.

The chain combines TRBV7-9 with TRBJ2-7, with 8 bases matching TRBD1. After removal of 1 base from V and 3 bases from J, the junction contained 8 bases not matched to a gene. This CDR3 has 16 amino acids. Germline CDR1 reads SEHNR; CDR2 reads FQNEAQ (reference sequence). CDR3 residues: CASSLVTPGGYYEQYF. In nucleotides, the CDR3 is TGTGCCAGCAGCTTAGTGACCCCAGGGGGCTACTACGAGCAGTACTTC.

This chain links TRBV19 with TRBJ1-2; a possible D gene is TRBD1 (5 bases). V was cut by 5 bases and J by 4 bases, with 17 bases left in between. Germline V lookup: CDR1 LNHDA, CDR2 SQIVND (reference sequence). This CDR3 spans 15 amino acids. The CDR3 loop is CASSDARGKLYGYTF. CDR3 bases: TGTGCCAGTAGTGACGCCCGGGGGAAGCTCTATGGCTACACCTTC.

The V call is TRBV5-1, the J call TRBJ2-5; D might be TRBD1 (5 bases). V lost 2 bases and J 2 bases, leaving 13 bases between the germline ends. This CDR3 has 15 residues. CDR1 and CDR2 from the germline V gene are SGHRS and YFSETQ. CDR3 nucleotides: TGCGCCAGCAGCTTAGTCAGGGCCGGGCAAGAGACCCAGTACTTC. It specifies CASSLVRAGQETQYF.

The table lists this clone with a count of one. The chain links TRBV2 to TRBJ2-2; D uncertain. The V end lost 0 bases, the J end lost 3 bases, and 11 bases lay between the germline ends. CDR1 SNHLY and CDR2 FYNNEI come from the germline V gene. This CDR3 region has 16 residues. The CDR3 DNA sequence: TGTGCCAGCAGTGAAGCGAAACCAGGTTACACCGGGGAGCTGTTTTTT. Translation gives CASSEAKPGYTGELFF.